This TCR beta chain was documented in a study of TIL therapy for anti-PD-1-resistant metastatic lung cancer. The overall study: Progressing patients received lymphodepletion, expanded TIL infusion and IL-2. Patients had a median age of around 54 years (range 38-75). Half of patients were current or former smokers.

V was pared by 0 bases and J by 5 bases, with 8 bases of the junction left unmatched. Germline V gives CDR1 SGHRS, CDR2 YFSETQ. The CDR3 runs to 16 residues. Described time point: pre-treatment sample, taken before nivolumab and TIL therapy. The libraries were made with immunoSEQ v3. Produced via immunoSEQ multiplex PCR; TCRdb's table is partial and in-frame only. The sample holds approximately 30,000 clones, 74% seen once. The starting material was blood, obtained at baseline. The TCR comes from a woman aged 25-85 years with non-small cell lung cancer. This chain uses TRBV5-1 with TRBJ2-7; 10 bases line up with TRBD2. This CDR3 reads CASSLALTSGNDEQYF. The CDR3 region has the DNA TGCGCCAGCAGCTTGGCCCTCACTAGCGGGAACGACGAGCAGTACTTC.